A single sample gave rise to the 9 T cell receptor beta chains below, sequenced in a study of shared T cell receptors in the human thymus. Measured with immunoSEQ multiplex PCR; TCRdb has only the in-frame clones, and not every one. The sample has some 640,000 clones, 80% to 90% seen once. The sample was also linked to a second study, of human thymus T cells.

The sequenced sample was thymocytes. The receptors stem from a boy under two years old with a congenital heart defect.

CDR3: CASSIGTRGFYEQYF. The CDR3 coding sequence is TGTGCCAGTAGTATAGGGACTAGGGGATTCTACGAGCAGTACTTC. This rearrangement joins TRBV19 to TRBJ2-7; 7 nucleotides agree with TRBD2. The CDR3 contains 15 residues. The ends lost 1 base at V and 3 bases at J; junction bases unmatched: 6. CDR1 LNHDA and CDR2 SQIVND come from the germline V gene (reference sequence).

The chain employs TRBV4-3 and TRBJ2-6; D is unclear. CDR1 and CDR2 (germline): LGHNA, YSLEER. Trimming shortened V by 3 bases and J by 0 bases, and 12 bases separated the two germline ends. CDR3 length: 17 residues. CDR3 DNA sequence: TGCGCCAGCAGCCATTGCACCGGTCCCTCTGGGGCCAACGTCCTGACTTTC. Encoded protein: CASSHCTGPSGANVLTF.

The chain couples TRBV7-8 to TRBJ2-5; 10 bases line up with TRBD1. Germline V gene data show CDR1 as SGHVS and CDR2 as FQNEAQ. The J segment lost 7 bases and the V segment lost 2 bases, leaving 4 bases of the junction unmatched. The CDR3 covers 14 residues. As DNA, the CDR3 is TGTGCCAGCAGCTTAAGGACAGGGGGTGGGACCCAGTACTTC. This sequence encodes CASSLRTGGGTQYF.

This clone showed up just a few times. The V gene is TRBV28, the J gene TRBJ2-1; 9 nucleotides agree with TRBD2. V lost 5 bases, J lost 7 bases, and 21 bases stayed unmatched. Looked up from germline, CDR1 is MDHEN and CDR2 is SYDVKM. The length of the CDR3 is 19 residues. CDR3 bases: TGTGCCAGCAGTGGGAGGTTGGGCCCCGGACTAGCGAGGAGAAATGAGCAGTTCTTC. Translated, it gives CASSGRLGPGLARRNEQFF.

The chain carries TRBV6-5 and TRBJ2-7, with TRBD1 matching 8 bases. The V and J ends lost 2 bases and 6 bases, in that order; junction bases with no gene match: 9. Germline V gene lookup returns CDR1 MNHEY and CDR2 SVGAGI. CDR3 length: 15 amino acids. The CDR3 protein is CASSYERTGIVEQYF. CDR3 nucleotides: TGTGCCAGCAGTTACGAGCGGACAGGGATAGTCGAGCAGTACTTC.

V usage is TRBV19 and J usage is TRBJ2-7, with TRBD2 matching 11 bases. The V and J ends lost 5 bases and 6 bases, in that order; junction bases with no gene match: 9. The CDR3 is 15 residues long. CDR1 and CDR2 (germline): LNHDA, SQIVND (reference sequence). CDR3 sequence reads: CASSSLAGDVFEQYF. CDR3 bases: TGTGCCAGTAGTTCACTAGCGGGAGACGTTTTCGAGCAGTACTTC. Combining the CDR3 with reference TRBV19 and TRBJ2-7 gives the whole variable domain DGGITQSPKYLFRKEGQNVTLSCEQNLNHDAMYWYRQDPGQGLRLIYYSQIVNDFQKGDIAEGYSVSREKKESFPLTVTSAQKNPTAFYLCASSSLAGDVFEQYFGPGTRLTVT.

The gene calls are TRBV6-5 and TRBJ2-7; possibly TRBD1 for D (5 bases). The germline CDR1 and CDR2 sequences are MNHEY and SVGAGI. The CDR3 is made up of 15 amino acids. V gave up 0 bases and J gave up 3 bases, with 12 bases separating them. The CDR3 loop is CASSYSTDSYYEQYF. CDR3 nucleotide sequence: TGTGCCAGCAGTTACTCTACAGACAGTTACTACGAGCAGTACTTC.

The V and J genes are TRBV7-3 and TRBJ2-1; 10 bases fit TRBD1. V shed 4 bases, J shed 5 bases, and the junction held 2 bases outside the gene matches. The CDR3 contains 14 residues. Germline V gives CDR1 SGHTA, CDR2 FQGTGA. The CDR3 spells CASSSDRGDNEQFF. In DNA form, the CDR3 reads TGTGCCAGCAGCTCGGACAGGGGGGACAATGAGCAGTTCTTC.

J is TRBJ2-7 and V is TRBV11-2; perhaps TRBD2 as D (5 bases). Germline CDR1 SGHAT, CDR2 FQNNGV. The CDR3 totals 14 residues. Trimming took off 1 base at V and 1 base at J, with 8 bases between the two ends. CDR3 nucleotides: TGTGCCAGCAGCTTAGGTGGGAGTTCCTACGAGCAGTACTTC. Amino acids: CASSLGGSSYEQYF.